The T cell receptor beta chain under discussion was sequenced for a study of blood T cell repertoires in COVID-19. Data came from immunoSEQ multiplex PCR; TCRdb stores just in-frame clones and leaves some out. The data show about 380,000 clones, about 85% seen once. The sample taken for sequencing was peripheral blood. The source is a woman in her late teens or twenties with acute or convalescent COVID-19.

The CDR3 DNA follows: TGTGCCAGCAGCCTCCCCGGGGGAAGCCGAAGATCTAACTATGGCTACACCTTC. Its protein is CASSLPGGSRRSNYGYTF. The J gene is TRBJ1-2, the V gene TRBV9; D might be TRBD1 (5 bases). V gave up 4 bases and J gave up 0 bases, with 22 bases separating them. The CDR3 runs 18 residues. The germline V gene has CDR1 SGDLS and CDR2 YYNGEE.